The 28 T cell receptor beta chains below all came from one sample that was sequenced in a study of OX40 agonist ivuxolimab in advanced cancers. Libraries were built with the immunoSEQ multiplex PCR assay. Drawn from immuneACCESS, this table holds only the in-frame rearrangements with V and J called that TCRdb kept. Clones are partly lost; checked studies trace under half to an unresolved V gene and leave the rest unexplained. The sample includes tens of thousands of clones, with roughly 80% observed a single time. The ten largest clones capture under 13% of the sample. The sequencing used CD4+ or CD8+ T cells sorted from blood, collected in a trial of the OX40 agonist ivuxolimab. The receptors shown here come from an adult with an advanced solid tumor such as melanoma, head and neck, liver or kidney cancer.

This clone was picked up one time. The chain has TRBV4-3 and TRBJ1-2; unclear D gene. Trimming cost V 4 bases and J 9 bases, with 15 bases left between them. The CDR3 contains 13 residues. Per the germline V gene, CDR1 is LGHNA and CDR2 is YSLEER. CDR3: CASSRDRSESYTF. The DNA of the CDR3 is TGCGCCAGCAGCCGAGATCGGTCGGAGAGCTACACCTTC.

This chain connects TRBV11-3 to TRBJ1-1; D remains ambiguous. Germline-derived CDR1 and CDR2 are SGHNT and YENEEA. This CDR3 spans 13 amino acids. Trimming removed 5 bases at V and 4 bases at J, with 11 bases between. CDR3 nucleotides: TGTGCCAGCAGCATTGGAGCTTCCACTGAAGCTTTCTTT. Translated: CASSIGASTEAFF.

The chain recombines TRBV28 with TRBJ2-1; D possibly corresponds to TRBD2 (5 bases). The CDR3 length is 16 residues. Looked up from germline, CDR1 is MDHEN and CDR2 is SYDVKM. V was cut by 8 bases and J by 1 base, with 18 bases left in between. The CDR3 region has the DNA TGTGCCAGCTTCAACAATGAGGCGGGTTCCTACAATGAGCAGTTCTTC. This sequence encodes CASFNNEAGSYNEQFF.

V is TRBV18 and J is TRBJ1-2; the D is unclear. The germline V gene has CDR1 KGHSH and CDR2 LQKENI. The CDR3 covers 13 residues. The germline V and J ends were trimmed by 1 base and 6 bases, with 9 bases remaining between them. The CDR3 loop reads CASSPREGDGYTF. CDR3 sequence (DNA): TGTGCCAGCTCACCACGCGAGGGCGATGGCTACACCTTC.

The chain recombines TRBV7-8 with TRBJ2-3, with TRBD2 matching over 12 bases. V was clipped by 4 bases and J by 1 base; unmatched bases: 3. The CDR3 loop spans 16 amino acids. Germline V gives CDR1 SGHVS, CDR2 FQNEAQ. CDR3 protein: CASSYRLAGGTDTQYF. The CDR3 DNA follows: TGTGCCAGCAGCTATCGACTAGCGGGAGGCACAGATACGCAGTATTTT.

V and J are TRBV6-1 and TRBJ2-5, with 10 nucleotides matching TRBD1. The junction had 10 bases not matched to a gene; V was cut back by 7 bases and J by 5 bases. The CDR3 extends over 15 amino acids. CDR1 and CDR2 (germline): MNHNS, SASEGT. CDR3 amino acids: CASNRWDRGGETQYF. Here the CDR3 DNA reads TGTGCCAGCAACAGATGGGACAGGGGAGGGGAGACCCAGTACTTC.

This chain links TRBV10-2 with TRBJ1-1, with 7 bases matching TRBD1. The V gene's germline CDR1 is WSHSY and CDR2 SAAADI. Trimming at V came to 7 bases and at J to 5 bases, leaving 4 bases not matched to a gene. The CDR3 loop spans 12 amino acids. CDR3 region: CASKRQGTEAFF. CDR3 nucleotide sequence: TGCGCCAGCAAGAGACAGGGTACTGAAGCTTTCTTT.

This clone has just a few counts. This chain joins TRBV28 and TRBJ2-3; perhaps TRBD2 as D (5 bases). The CDR3 is 14 residues long. V shed 4 bases and J shed 3 bases, with 11 bases lying between them. The germline gives CDR1 MDHEN, CDR2 SYDVKM. The CDR3 DNA reads as TGTGCCAGCAGTTCCGGGGTTGGGACAGATACGCAGTATTTT. It yields the protein CASSSGVGTDTQYF.

The chain carries TRBV10-3 and TRBJ1-1; D is perhaps TRBD1 (5 bases). The CDR3 loop spans 13 amino acids. Germline values: CDR1 ENHRY, CDR2 SYGVKD. Trimming removed 6 bases at V and 3 bases at J, with 11 bases between. The CDR3 loop reads CAISPGGDTEAFF. CDR3 DNA: TGTGCCATCAGCCCCGGAGGGGACACTGAAGCTTTCTTT.

J is TRBJ2-7 and V is TRBV5-6; 11 bases map to TRBD1. This CDR3 comprises 14 residues. With V trimmed by 3 bases and J by 6 bases, 5 bases remained unmatched. Germline V CDR1 and CDR2: SGHDT, YYEEEE. CDR3 protein: CASSWAGTGGEQYF. CDR3 in DNA: TGTGCCAGCAGCTGGGCCGGGACAGGGGGCGAGCAGTACTTC.

The chain links TRBV5-1 to TRBJ2-1; TRBD2 might be the D (5 bases). Trimming pared 4 bases from V and 3 bases from J, leaving 17 bases between. CDR1 and CDR2 from the germline V gene are SGHRS and YFSETQ. The CDR3 sequence is 16 residues long. The chain's CDR3 is CASSLTPIAIYNEQFF. In nucleotides, the CDR3 is TGCGCCAGCAGCCTAACCCCGATAGCGATCTACAATGAGCAGTTCTTC.

Details on this clone: Other nucleotide sequences in the sample specify the same CDR3. V is TRBV5-6 and J is TRBJ1-5, with D unclear. CDR1 SGHDT and CDR2 YYEEEE come from the germline V gene. The CDR3 is 13 amino acids. Trimming removed 0 bases at V and 4 bases at J, with 5 bases between. CDR3 sequence reads: CASSLGRNQPQHF. CDR3 bases: TGTGCCAGCAGCTTGGGTAGAAATCAGCCCCAGCATTTT.

The V and J genes are TRBV20-1 and TRBJ2-3, with D possibly being TRBD1 (6 bases). The CDR3 has 11 amino acids. Germline CDR1 is DFQATT and CDR2 is SNEGSKA (reference sequence). Trimming cost V 6 bases and J 8 bases, with 12 bases left between them. CDR3 bases: TGCAGTGCGGACCCAGGGGCTACGCAGTATTTT. Its protein is CSADPGATQYF.

V gene TRBV10-1 combines with J gene TRBJ2-1; D not certain. The V end lost 0 bases, the J end lost 5 bases, and 5 bases lay between the germline ends. Looked up from germline, CDR1 is WNHNN and CDR2 is SYGVQD (reference sequence). CDR3 length: 13 amino acids. The CDR3, as DNA: TGCGCCAGCAGTGAGTCCGTCGACAATGAGCAGTTCTTC. Protein product: CASSESVDNEQFF.

The V gene is TRBV19, the J gene TRBJ2-1; perhaps TRBD2 as D (6 bases). CDR3 length equals 14 residues. Trimming took 5 bases from V and 4 from J, leaving 12 bases between them. CDR1 and CDR2 (germline): LNHDA, SQIVND (reference sequence). This CDR3 reads CASSGGTHYNEQFF. Written as DNA, the CDR3 is TGTGCCAGTAGTGGAGGGACGCATTACAATGAGCAGTTCTTC.

V usage is TRBV7-9 and J usage is TRBJ2-1; 13 nucleotides align to TRBD2. V was clipped by 1 base and J by 10 bases; unmatched bases: 10. Germline V gene data show CDR1 as SEHNR and CDR2 as FQNEAQ (reference sequence). CDR3 length: 17 amino acids. DNA of the CDR3: TGTGCCAGCAGCTTAGGGACTAGCGGGGGCCCCCACGAGGAGCAGTTCTTC. It translates to CASSLGTSGGPHEEQFF. Using reference TRBV7-9 and TRBJ2-1 for the parts outside the CDR3, the full variable domain is DTGVSQNPRHKITKRGQNVTFRCDPISEHNRLYWYRQTLGQGPEFLTYFQNEAQLEKSRLLSDRFSAERPKGSFSTLEIQRTEQGDSAMYLCASSLGTSGGPHEEQFFGPGTRLTVL.

The rearrangement links TRBV5-1 to TRBJ2-4; 7 positions match TRBD2. This CDR3 has 13 amino acids. The V gene's germline CDR1 is SGHRS and CDR2 YFSETQ. With 1 base clipped from V and 8 bases from J, the junction kept 3 bases outside the gene matches. The CDR3, as DNA: TGCGCCAGCAGCTTGCCAGGGAGGGACATTCAGTACTTC. It yields the protein CASSLPGRDIQYF.

The chain has TRBV6-5 and TRBJ2-7, with 10 bases aligning to TRBD2. The CDR3 has 14 amino acids. From germline, CDR1 is MNHEY and CDR2 SVGAGI. Trimming cost V 6 bases and J 5 bases; bases outside gene matches: 7. CDR3 protein: CASSPGTSVNEQYV. CDR3 nucleotide sequence: TGTGCCAGCAGCCCCGGGACTAGCGTTAACGAGCAGTACGTC.

V usage is TRBV5-4 and J usage is TRBJ2-3, with D possibly being TRBD2 (5 bases). CDR1 is SGHNT and CDR2 is YYREEE in the germline V gene (reference sequence). V was trimmed by 3 bases and J by 0 bases, leaving 8 bases between them. The CDR3 is 14 residues long. This CDR3 reads CASSSSGSTDTQYF. CDR3 in DNA: TGTGCCAGCAGCTCTTCGGGGAGCACAGATACGCAGTATTTT.

The chain uses TRBV5-6 and TRBJ2-3; D gene unclear. The CDR3 totals 15 residues. Germline-derived CDR1 and CDR2 are SGHDT and YYEEEE. Trimming removed 0 bases at V and 0 bases at J, with 8 bases between. The CDR3 region has the DNA TGTGCCAGCAGCTTGGGGATACTAAGCACAGATACGCAGTATTTT. Amino acid sequence: CASSLGILSTDTQYF.

V is TRBV2 and J is TRBJ1-2; D is unresolved. The CDR3 runs 14 residues. The V end was cut by 5 bases, the J end by 3 bases, with 13 bases between. Germline values: CDR1 SNHLY, CDR2 FYNNEI. The CDR3 sequence: CASSFLGGDYGYTF. As DNA, the CDR3 is TGTGCCAGCAGTTTCTTAGGTGGGGACTATGGCTACACCTTC.

This sequence joins TRBV7-9 and TRBJ2-5, with TRBD2 as a possible D gene (6 bases). Germline V gene lookup returns CDR1 SEHNR and CDR2 FQNEAQ (reference sequence). Trimming took 0 bases from V and 1 from J, leaving 12 bases between them. The CDR3 length is 16 residues. The CDR3 bases are TGTGCCAGCAGCTTAGCGGCCGTGGGGGGCCAAGAGACCCAGTACTTC. Its translation is CASSLAAVGGQETQYF.

The chain uses TRBV5-4 and TRBJ2-7; 8 bases are a match to TRBD2. This CDR3 contains 15 residues. Germline-derived CDR1 and CDR2 are SGHNT and YYREEE (reference sequence). V lost 0 bases to trimming and J lost 3 bases; unmatched junction nucleotides: 5. The CDR3 protein is CASSLGLATIYEQYF. The CDR3 DNA reads TGTGCCAGCAGCTTGGGACTAGCGACGATCTACGAGCAGTACTTC. The variable domain in full, completed from reference TRBV5-4 and TRBJ2-7, reads ETGVTQSPTHLIKTRGQQVTLRCSSQSGHNTVSWYQQALGQGPQFIFQYYREEENGRGNFPPRFSGLQFPNYSSELNVNALELDDSALYLCASSLGLATIYEQYFGPGTRLTVT.

This chain connects TRBV7-2 to TRBJ2-5, with D possibly matching TRBD1 (5 bases). Germline CDR1 SGHTA, CDR2 FQGNSA. This CDR3 contains 11 residues. Trimming left V 1 base short and J 9 bases short, with 6 bases between. The CDR3 loop is CASSLEGSQYF. The CDR3 nucleotides read TGTGCCAGCAGCTTAGAGGGGTCCCAGTACTTC.

This clone occurred once. The chain employs TRBV18 and TRBJ1-1, with a tentative D call TRBD1 (5 bases). The germline CDR1 and CDR2 sequences are KGHSH and LQKENI. The CDR3 loop spans 15 amino acids. Trimming shortened V by 3 bases and J by 1 base, and 12 bases separated the two germline ends. CDR3 sequence reads: CASSPWNGANTEAFF. CDR3 coding DNA: TGTGCCAGCTCACCCTGGAACGGGGCGAACACTGAAGCTTTCTTT.

The V call is TRBV4-1, the J call TRBJ1-1, with TRBD1 matching over 12 bases. The CDR3 has 17 amino acids. V shed 4 bases and J 3 bases; nucleotides not matched to a gene: 9. Germline V CDR1 and CDR2: MGHRA, YSYEKL. CDR3 protein: CASSPAGTGGRDTEAFF. The CDR3, as DNA: TGCGCCAGCAGCCCCGCCGGGACAGGGGGCAGGGACACTGAAGCTTTCTTT.

The genes are TRBV18 and TRBJ2-1, with 9 bases lining up with TRBD2. J gave up 5 bases and V 3 bases, and 5 bases lay outside the gene matches. The length of the CDR3 is 15 residues. Germline lookup yields CDR1 KGHSH and CDR2 LQKENI. Here the CDR3 DNA reads TGTGCCAGCTCACCGGGACTAGCCGCACACAATGAGCAGTTCTTC. As protein: CASSPGLAAHNEQFF.

This sequence joins TRBV19 and TRBJ2-2; 8 bases map to TRBD2. The CDR3 length is 14 residues. J lost 0 bases, V lost 6 bases, and 0 bases had no gene match. CDR1 and CDR2 from the germline V gene are LNHDA and SQIVND (reference sequence). The CDR3 nucleotides are TGTGCCAGTAGGGGACTAGCGAACACCGGGGAGCTGTTTTTT. Translating it yields CASRGLANTGELFF.